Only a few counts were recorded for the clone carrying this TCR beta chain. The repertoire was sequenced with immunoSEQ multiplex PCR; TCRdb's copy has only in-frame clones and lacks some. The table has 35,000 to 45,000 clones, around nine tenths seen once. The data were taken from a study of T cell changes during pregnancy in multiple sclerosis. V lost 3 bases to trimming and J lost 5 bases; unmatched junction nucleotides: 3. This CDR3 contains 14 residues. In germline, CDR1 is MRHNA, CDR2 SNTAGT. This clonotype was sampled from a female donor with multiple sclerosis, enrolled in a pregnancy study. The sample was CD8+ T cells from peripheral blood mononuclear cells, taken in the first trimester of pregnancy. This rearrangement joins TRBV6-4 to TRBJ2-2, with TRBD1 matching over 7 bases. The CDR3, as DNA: TGTGCCAGCAGTGAGCAGGGGGAAACCGGGGAGCTGTTTTTT. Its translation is CASSEQGETGELFF.